Listed below are T cell receptor beta chains from one sample, sequenced in a study of graft-versus-host responses after intestinal transplantation. No antigen has been identified for these receptors. Using immunoSEQ multiplex PCR, the repertoire was profiled, and TCRdb retains in-frame clones only, with some absent. Found here are 93,000 or so clones, approximately 93% of them singletons; the top ten hold more than 0.9%. The sample was unstimulated CD8+ T cells sorted from spleen or lymph node cells, taken before intestinal transplant. These receptors originate from a human donor who received an intestinal transplant. Both conserved end residues are part of each CDR3. Each record gives: V gene, clone size, J gene, CDR3 length, D gene, CDR3 DNA, CDR3 protein. D genes are given only for firm matches. Not all rows give a size; the values are once, few, many and, for expanded clones, a class.

V gene: TRBV1; clone size: NA; J gene: TRBJ1-1; CDR3 length: 12; D gene: NA; CDR3 DNA: TGCACCAGCAGCCAAGAACAGTCTGCCGCTTTCTTT; CDR3 protein: CTSSQEQSAAFF
V gene: TRBV6-1; clone size: NA; J gene: TRBJ1-2; CDR3 length: 14; D gene: NA; CDR3 DNA: TGTGCCAGCAGTATAGACCCCCTAGGGTATGGCTACACCTTC; CDR3 protein: CASSIDPLGYGYTF
V gene: TRBV4-1; clone size: NA; J gene: TRBJ2-1; CDR3 length: 16; D gene: NA; CDR3 DNA: TGCGCCAGCAGCCAAGGGCGGGGTTTCTCCTACAATGAGCAGTTCTTC; CDR3 protein: CASSQGRGFSYNEQFF
V gene: TRBV5-4; clone size: NA; J gene: TRBJ2-7; CDR3 length: 14; D gene: TRBD1; CDR3 DNA: TGTGCCAGCAGCCCTCGGGACAGGGGAGACGAGCAGTACTTC; CDR3 protein: CASSPRDRGDEQYF
V gene: TRBV21-1; clone size: NA; J gene: TRBJ1-1; CDR3 length: 13; D gene: NA; CDR3 DNA: TGTGCCAGCAGCCCACAGGGAGACACTGAAGCTTTCTTT; CDR3 protein: CASSPQGDTEAFF
V gene: TRBV7-9; clone size: NA; J gene: TRBJ1-4; CDR3 length: 13; D gene: NA; CDR3 DNA: TGTGCCAGCGGCGGCCACGAGAGAGAAAAACTGTTTTTT; CDR3 protein: CASGGHEREKLFF
V gene: TRBV2; clone size: once; J gene: TRBJ2-7; CDR3 length: 17; D gene: TRBD1; CDR3 DNA: TGTGCCAGCAGTGGTCGTTGGGGGACAGAATCCTACGGCGAGCAGTACTTC; CDR3 protein: CASSGRWGTESYGEQYF
V gene: TRBV27; clone size: once; J gene: TRBJ2-7; CDR3 length: 13; D gene: NA; CDR3 DNA: TGTGCCAGCAGTTTAAGGGGTTCCTACGAGCAGTACTTC; CDR3 protein: CASSLRGSYEQYF
V gene: TRBV19; clone size: once; J gene: TRBJ2-7; CDR3 length: 17; D gene: TRBD2; CDR3 DNA: TGTGCCAGTAGTATGGTGAAAGGGATAGGGACTATTTCCGAGCAGTACTTC; CDR3 protein: CASSMVKGIGTISEQYF
V gene: TRBV7-3; clone size: NA; J gene: TRBJ2-7; CDR3 length: 15; D gene: NA; CDR3 DNA: TGTGCCAGCAATTTTCTACGTAACACGTGGGACGAGCAGTACTTC; CDR3 protein: CASNFLRNTWDEQYF
V gene: TRBV5-4; clone size: NA; J gene: TRBJ1-1; CDR3 length: 13; D gene: NA; CDR3 DNA: TGTGCCAGCAGCTTGCCAGGGTCCACTGAAGCTTTCTTT; CDR3 protein: CASSLPGSTEAFF
V gene: TRBV18; clone size: NA; J gene: TRBJ1-2; CDR3 length: 16; D gene: NA; CDR3 DNA: TGTGCCAGCTCACGGACCCCCGGGACGGCGAACTATGGCTACACCTTC; CDR3 protein: CASSRTPGTANYGYTF
V gene: TRBV5-6; clone size: NA; J gene: TRBJ2-7; CDR3 length: 14; D gene: TRBD1; CDR3 DNA: TGTGCCAGCAGCATCCGACAGGGTTTCTACGAGCAGTACTTC; CDR3 protein: CASSIRQGFYEQYF
V gene: TRBV7-2; clone size: NA; J gene: TRBJ2-7; CDR3 length: 12; D gene: NA; CDR3 DNA: TGTGCCAGCAGCCCAAACCGGGCCCACGAGTACTTC; CDR3 protein: CASSPNRAHEYF
V gene: TRBV7-9; clone size: NA; J gene: TRBJ1-1; CDR3 length: 15; D gene: NA; CDR3 DNA: TGTGCCAGCAGCCCGCCGGTAGACGAAAACACTGAAGCTTTCTTT; CDR3 protein: CASSPPVDENTEAFF
V gene: TRBV4-1; clone size: NA; J gene: TRBJ2-2; CDR3 length: 15; D gene: NA; CDR3 DNA: TGCGCCAGCAGCCAAGATCGCGACTGGGGCGGGGAGCTGTTTTTT; CDR3 protein: CASSQDRDWGGELFF
V gene: TRBV2; clone size: NA; J gene: TRBJ2-1; CDR3 length: 13; D gene: TRBD2; CDR3 DNA: TGTGCCAGCAGTGGGGGGGGTGCGAATGAGCAGTTCTTC; CDR3 protein: CASSGGGANEQFF
V gene: TRBV6-1; clone size: NA; J gene: TRBJ1-5; CDR3 length: 16; D gene: NA; CDR3 DNA: TGTGCCAGCAGTGCTGATTATTCTTTTTCCAATCAGCCCCAGCATTTT; CDR3 protein: CASSADYSFSNQPQHF
V gene: TRBV5-5; clone size: NA; J gene: TRBJ1-2; CDR3 length: 15; D gene: TRBD1; CDR3 DNA: TGTGCCAGCAGCCTAGGGACAGGGGGCGCGAATGGCTACACCTTC; CDR3 protein: CASSLGTGGANGYTF
V gene: TRBV4-1; clone size: NA; J gene: TRBJ2-5; CDR3 length: 16; D gene: TRBD2; CDR3 DNA: TGCGCCAGCAGCCCCCCGTCAGCGGGAGGGCGAGAGACCCAGTACTTC; CDR3 protein: CASSPPSAGGRETQYF
V gene: TRBV9; clone size: NA; J gene: TRBJ1-2; CDR3 length: 15; D gene: TRBD1; CDR3 DNA: TGTGCCAGCAGCGCGGGACAGGGGGGAACGGATGGCTACACCTTC; CDR3 protein: CASSAGQGGTDGYTF
V gene: TRBV7-9; clone size: NA; J gene: TRBJ2-7; CDR3 length: 13; D gene: NA; CDR3 DNA: TGTGCCAGCAGTCGGGCCGATGGATACGAGCAGTACTTC; CDR3 protein: CASSRADGYEQYF
V gene: TRBV7-6; clone size: NA; J gene: TRBJ1-1; CDR3 length: 12; D gene: NA; CDR3 DNA: TGTGCCAGCAGCCCGTTGGGCGCTGAAGCTTTCTTT; CDR3 protein: CASSPLGAEAFF
V gene: TRBV7-8; clone size: NA; J gene: TRBJ1-1; CDR3 length: 13; D gene: NA; CDR3 DNA: TGTGCCAGCAGTCCTGGCCCTAACACTGAAGCTTTCTTT; CDR3 protein: CASSPGPNTEAFF
V gene: TRBV9; clone size: NA; J gene: TRBJ2-1; CDR3 length: 16; D gene: TRBD2; CDR3 DNA: TGTGCCAGCAGCGGACCTAGCGGGGCCTCCTACAATGAGCAGTTCTTC; CDR3 protein: CASSGPSGASYNEQFF
V gene: TRBV7-2; clone size: NA; J gene: TRBJ1-2; CDR3 length: 15; D gene: NA; CDR3 DNA: TGTGCCAGCAGAGGGACCTGGGCGGGGGGTCTAGGCTACACCTTC; CDR3 protein: CASRGTWAGGLGYTF
V gene: TRBV2; clone size: NA; J gene: TRBJ1-3; CDR3 length: 15; D gene: NA; CDR3 DNA: TGTGCCAGCAGTGAAGATTCGAGCTCTGGAAACACCATATATTTT; CDR3 protein: CASSEDSSSGNTIYF
V gene: TRBV6-4; clone size: NA; J gene: TRBJ1-5; CDR3 length: 11; D gene: NA; CDR3 DNA: TGTGCCAGCATTCAAGACAAGCCCCAGCATTTT; CDR3 protein: CASIQDKPQHF
V gene: TRBV7-9; clone size: NA; J gene: TRBJ2-3; CDR3 length: 16; D gene: TRBD2; CDR3 DNA: TGTGCCAGCAGCTTAAGCGCGGGGGGGAGCACAGATACGCAGTATTTT; CDR3 protein: CASSLSAGGSTDTQYF
V gene: TRBV19; clone size: NA; J gene: TRBJ1-5; CDR3 length: 15; D gene: NA; CDR3 DNA: TGTGCCAGTAGTATCGGCTGGGGTAGCAATCAGCCCCAGCATTTT; CDR3 protein: CASSIGWGSNQPQHF
V gene: TRBV19; clone size: NA; J gene: TRBJ1-2; CDR3 length: 14; D gene: NA; CDR3 DNA: TGTGCCAGTAGTATATCTGGAGCGGACTATGGCTACACCTTC; CDR3 protein: CASSISGADYGYTF
V gene: TRBV2; clone size: NA; J gene: TRBJ1-2; CDR3 length: 12; D gene: TRBD1; CDR3 DNA: TGTGCCAGCGGACAGGGGCTATATGGCTACACCTTC; CDR3 protein: CASGQGLYGYTF
V gene: TRBV9; clone size: NA; J gene: TRBJ1-2; CDR3 length: 14; D gene: NA; CDR3 DNA: TGTGCCAGCAGGCTCGATGGGGGGCTCTATGGCTACACCTTC; CDR3 protein: CASRLDGGLYGYTF
V gene: TRBV6-1; clone size: NA; J gene: TRBJ2-1; CDR3 length: 12; D gene: NA; CDR3 DNA: TGTGCCAGCTCGGACCGGCACAATGAGCAGTTCTTC; CDR3 protein: CASSDRHNEQFF
V gene: TRBV11-2; clone size: NA; J gene: TRBJ2-1; CDR3 length: 16; D gene: TRBD1; CDR3 DNA: TGTGCCAGCAGCCGATCCCCGGGACAGCAGTACAATGAGCAGTTCTTC; CDR3 protein: CASSRSPGQQYNEQFF
V gene: TRBV11-2; clone size: NA; J gene: TRBJ2-7; CDR3 length: 14; D gene: NA; CDR3 DNA: TGTGCCAGCAGCTTAGGATGGGGGGCTGGAGAGCAGTACTTC; CDR3 protein: CASSLGWGAGEQYF
V gene: TRBV2; clone size: NA; J gene: TRBJ1-5; CDR3 length: 13; D gene: TRBD1; CDR3 DNA: TGTGCCAGCCTAGGGACAGAGAGTCAGCCCCAGCATTTT; CDR3 protein: CASLGTESQPQHF
V gene: TRBV27; clone size: NA; J gene: TRBJ2-7; CDR3 length: 14; D gene: NA; CDR3 DNA: TGTGCCAGCAGTTTATCTTCCGATTACTACGAGCAGTACTTC; CDR3 protein: CASSLSSDYYEQYF
V gene: TRBV12-5; clone size: NA; J gene: TRBJ1-1; CDR3 length: 13; D gene: NA; CDR3 DNA: TGTGCTAGTGGTTGGGGTGGGATGGCTGAAGCTTTCTTT; CDR3 protein: CASGWGGMAEAFF
V gene: TRBV9; clone size: once; J gene: TRBJ2-2; CDR3 length: 18; D gene: NA; CDR3 DNA: TGTGCCAGCAGCGTTGATGTCGTGGGACGGCGCGTTGTCGGGGAGCTGTTTTTT; CDR3 protein: CASSVDVVGRRVVGELFF
V gene: TRBV2; clone size: NA; J gene: TRBJ1-1; CDR3 length: 14; D gene: TRBD1; CDR3 DNA: TGTGCCAGCACCGGACAGGACCCCCCCACTGAAGCTTTCTTT; CDR3 protein: CASTGQDPPTEAFF
V gene: TRBV7-9; clone size: NA; J gene: TRBJ2-5; CDR3 length: 15; D gene: TRBD2; CDR3 DNA: TGTGCCAGCAGCTCCAAACTAGCGGGGGACGAGACCCAGTACTTC; CDR3 protein: CASSSKLAGDETQYF
V gene: TRBV6-5; clone size: NA; J gene: TRBJ2-2; CDR3 length: 13; D gene: NA; CDR3 DNA: TGTGCCAGCAGTTTACAGAGGACCGGGGAGCTGTTTTTT; CDR3 protein: CASSLQRTGELFF
V gene: TRBV2; clone size: NA; J gene: TRBJ2-3; CDR3 length: 17; D gene: NA; CDR3 DNA: TGTGCCAGCAGTGTAGAGTCAGTCCCAACAATCACAGATACGCAGTATTTT; CDR3 protein: CASSVESVPTITDTQYF
V gene: TRBV12-5; clone size: NA; J gene: TRBJ1-2; CDR3 length: 14; D gene: NA; CDR3 DNA: TGTGCTAGTGGAGTCTGGGGGGCCTACTATGGCTACACCTTC; CDR3 protein: CASGVWGAYYGYTF
V gene: TRBV5-1; clone size: NA; J gene: TRBJ1-2; CDR3 length: 14; D gene: NA; CDR3 DNA: TGCGCCAGCAGCTGGGAACAGGGAATTGATGGCTACACCTTC; CDR3 protein: CASSWEQGIDGYTF
V gene: TRBV13; clone size: NA; J gene: TRBJ2-7; CDR3 length: 16; D gene: NA; CDR3 DNA: TGTGCCAGCAGCTTTTATCGGGGGGCCCGAACCTACGAGCAGTACTTC; CDR3 protein: CASSFYRGARTYEQYF
V gene: TRBV30; clone size: NA; J gene: TRBJ2-7; CDR3 length: 13; D gene: NA; CDR3 DNA: TGTGCCTGGAGGCCTTTGGGGTTGGGCGAGCAGTACTTC; CDR3 protein: CAWRPLGLGEQYF
V gene: TRBV19; clone size: few; J gene: TRBJ1-2; CDR3 length: 15; D gene: NA; CDR3 DNA: TGTGCCAGTAGTATCGCAGTCAGGGGAAGGGGTGGCTACACCTTC; CDR3 protein: CASSIAVRGRGGYTF
V gene: TRBV27; clone size: NA; J gene: TRBJ2-7; CDR3 length: 13; D gene: TRBD1; CDR3 DNA: TGTGCCAGCAGTTCCGGACAGGGCTACGAGCAGTACTTC; CDR3 protein: CASSSGQGYEQYF
V gene: TRBV7-9; clone size: NA; J gene: TRBJ1-2; CDR3 length: 14; D gene: NA; CDR3 DNA: TGTGCCAGCATCCCCGGGGTAGGAGGCTATGGCTACACCTTC; CDR3 protein: CASIPGVGGYGYTF